The 12 T cell receptor beta chains listed next were all sequenced from one sample in a study of cytomegalovirus exposure and HLA in healthy donors. The PCR used 60 Vbeta and 13 Jbeta primers. The data were produced by immunoSEQ multiplex PCR, yet TCRdb's version contains in-frame clones alone and is incomplete. The table for this sample gives 130,000 to 150,000 clones. Sequencing input: PBMCs. The receptors shown here come from a man aged 40-49 years in good health and CMV-seronegative.

The rearrangement links TRBV6-4 to TRBJ2-2; 8 bases match TRBD1. The germline gives CDR1 MRHNA, CDR2 SNTAGT. V was pared by 5 bases and J by 6 bases, with 2 bases of the junction left unmatched. The CDR3 sequence is 13 residues long. The CDR3 protein is CASSRQGPGELFF. CDR3 DNA: TGTGCCAGCAGTCGACAGGGGCCCGGGGAGCTGTTTTTT.

The CDR3 coding sequence is TGTGCCAGCAGCCTTGACGGGATGGAAAGGGAAAAACTGTTTTTT. Protein product: CASSLDGMEREKLFF. The chain employs TRBV5-5 and TRBJ1-4, with unresolved D. V gave up 4 bases and J gave up 8 bases, with 18 bases separating them. The CDR3 runs 15 residues. Germline lookup yields CDR1 SGHKS and CDR2 YYEKEE (reference sequence).

J is TRBJ2-3 and V is TRBV4-3, with 14 bases matching TRBD2. The CDR3 contains 18 residues. J lost 0 bases, V lost 4 bases, and 6 bases had no gene match. The V gene's germline CDR1 is LGHNA and CDR2 YSLEER. Here the CDR3 DNA reads TGCGCCAGCAGCCGAGGACTAGCGGGGGGTCCTAGCACAGATACGCAGTATTTT. It specifies CASSRGLAGGPSTDTQYF.

The chain couples TRBV7-2 to TRBJ2-1, with a tentative D call TRBD1 (6 bases). The CDR3 is 14 amino acids. Trimming cost V 1 base and J 5 bases, with 9 bases left between them. The germline V gene has CDR1 SGHTA and CDR2 FQGNSA. Here the CDR3 reads CASSLGQAHNEQFF. The CDR3 DNA reads as TGTGCCAGCAGCTTAGGACAGGCACACAATGAGCAGTTCTTC. The full variable domain, rest sourced from reference TRBV7-2 and TRBJ2-1, is GAGVSQSPSNKVTEKGKDVELRCDPISGHTALYWYRQSLGQGLEFLIYFQGNSAPDKSGLPSDRFSAERTGGSVSTLTIQRTQQEDSAVYLCASSLGQAHNEQFFGPGTRLTVL.

V and J are TRBV2 and TRBJ1-4; the D is unclear. The CDR3 is 14 amino acids. Deletions cut 6 bases from V and 8 bases from J, with 16 bases between. Per the germline V gene, CDR1 is SNHLY and CDR2 is FYNNEI. The CDR3 region is CASRAGLSREKLFF. The DNA of the CDR3 is TGTGCCAGCAGAGCGGGCCTTTCACGGGAAAAACTGTTTTTT.

CDR3 DNA: TGTGCCAGCGTAGCAGGGGGTGAGCAGTACTTC. It yields the protein CASVAGGEQYF. V and J are TRBV2 and TRBJ2-7; TRBD1 aligns across 7 bases. From germline, CDR1 is SNHLY and CDR2 FYNNEI. Germline trimming cut 8 bases from V and 7 bases from J; bases unmatched to any gene: 5. This CDR3 is 11 amino acids long. Full variable domain (missing parts from reference TRBV2 and TRBJ2-7): EPEVTQTPSHQVTQMGQEVILRCVPISNHLYFYWYRQILGQKVEFLVSFYNNEISEKSEIFDDQFSVERPDGSNFTLKIRSTKLEDSAMYFCASVAGGEQYFGPGTRLTVT.

This chain's CDR3 is CASSYRGTSGGGEQFF. The CDR3 DNA reads as TGTGCCAGCAGTTACCGGGGGACTAGCGGGGGAGGTGAGCAGTTCTTC. The J gene is TRBJ2-1, the V gene TRBV6-5; 14 positions agree with TRBD2. This CDR3 is 16 amino acids long. Trimming removed 2 bases from V and 9 bases from J; junction bases left unmatched: 6. Looked up from germline, CDR1 is MNHEY and CDR2 is SVGAGI.

This chain joins TRBV6-1 and TRBJ2-1, with 10 bases matching TRBD2. The CDR3 is made up of 16 amino acids. V dropped 4 bases and J dropped 0; count of bases not matched to a gene: 3. Germline V gene lookup returns CDR1 MNHNS and CDR2 SASEGT. CDR3 in amino acids: CASSGSGGSSYNEQFF. For the CDR3, the DNA is TGTGCCAGCAGTGGTAGCGGGGGGAGCTCCTACAATGAGCAGTTCTTC.

V and J are TRBV6-1 and TRBJ1-1; TRBD1 might be the D (5 bases). Between the trimmed V and J ends, which lost 2 bases and 3 bases, there was a span of 16 bases. Per germline, CDR1 MNHNS and CDR2 SASEGT. CDR3 length: 16 residues. The CDR3 spells CASSEFSGGGDTEAFF. In DNA form, the CDR3 reads TGTGCCAGCAGTGAATTTTCGGGAGGAGGGGACACTGAAGCTTTCTTT.

This sequence joins TRBV29-1 and TRBJ1-1, with D possibly being TRBD1 (5 bases). The V gene's germline CDR1 is SQVTM and CDR2 ANQGSEA. V was shortened by 7 bases and J by 1 base, with 7 bases between the two germline ends. The CDR3 has 11 residues. In DNA form, the CDR3 reads TGCAGCGGGGGCGAGAACACTGAAGCTTTCTTT. Translation: CSGGENTEAFF.

Comment on this clone: A read error may account for a junction end that differs from germline. V is TRBV29-1 and J is TRBJ1-2; D uncertain. Germline CDR1 is SQVTM and CDR2 is ANQGSEA. The CDR3 consists of 11 residues. DNA of the CDR3: TGCAGCGTTGATCTCTTTAGGCGGCCCGCCTTC. This encodes CSVDLFRRPAF. Full variable domain (remainder filled in from reference TRBV29-1 and TRBJ1-2): SAVISQKPSRDICQRGTSLTIQCQVDSQVTMMFWYRQQPGQSLTLIATANQGSEATYESGFVIDKFPISRPNLTFSTLTVSNMSPEDSSIYLCSVDLFRRPAFGSGTRLTVV.

The V call is TRBV19, the J call TRBJ2-2; 7 bases fit TRBD1. CDR1 and CDR2 (germline): LNHDA, SQIVND (reference sequence). This CDR3 contains 15 residues. The ends lost 4 bases at V and 6 bases at J; junction bases unmatched: 8. This CDR3 reads CASSKRQGRAGELFF. The CDR3 coding sequence is TGTGCCAGTAGTAAACGACAGGGAAGGGCCGGGGAGCTGTTTTTT.